This TCR beta chain stems from a study of siplizumab effects on memory and regulatory T cells (dated 2019 in TCRdb). Background on the whole study: The study looked at the effect of siplizumab, an anti-CD2 antibody, on alloreactive T-cell subsets in allogeneic mixed lymphocyte reactions made from human PBMCs.

Details on this clone: The clone's antigen remains unknown. The input lacks base qualities; no much larger clone sits a single base away.

Beyond this particular receptor, the publication reports: Sequences below about 10^-5 frequency were poorly captured, so only a minor fraction of alloreactive clones could be mapped to unstimulated subsets. Whether proliferating Tregs from siplizumab cultures actually had suppressive function was not functionally confirmed. Roughly 80-95% of proliferating CD4+ or CD8+ clones could not be assigned a naive or memory phenotype. The cumulative frequency of alloreactive sequences that could be traced back to unstimulated CD4+ memory T cells was significantly reduced by siplizumab. Compared with memory T cells, unstimulated naive T cells appeared more diverse, and naive cells seemed to make a substantial contribution to the alloresponse. Among mappable alloreactive CD4+ clones, an average Treg-derived fraction of roughly 71% was observed with siplizumab, compared with approximately 26% in control reactions.

Sorted unstimulated T cells, along with proliferating T cells recovered from mixed lymphocyte reactions, underwent TCRbeta CDR3 sequencing. Fresh whole blood from approximately 9 HLA-typed healthy donors was used to isolate PBMCs. To map where alloreactive clones came from, unstimulated CD4+ non-regulatory T cells were FACS-sorted. The receptor library was made with the immunoSEQ multiplex PCR assay. Some 1.1 x 10^5 TCR templates per sample were assayed by the deep sequencing platform. Genomic DNA extracted from sorted T cells was used for TCRbeta CDR3 sequencing. The original pipeline was this. The R programming language was used for the clonal analysis of the TCRbeta CDR3 data. Unstimulated samples were compared with post-reaction CFSE-low samples to define alloreactive CD4+ and CD8+ clones. Alloreactive CD4+ clones were assigned to regulatory or non-regulatory origin by matching sequences to sorted unstimulated Treg and non-Treg repertoires. TCRdb took this table from immuneACCESS and kept in-frame rearrangements with V and J called. Such tables lack part of the clones; where checked against another copy, unresolved V genes explain under half of the gap, and the rest is unexplained. V and J calls plus clone size are reproduced from that table; the DNA served to infer D and trimming. The sample table shows approximately 100,000 clones, and about 93% are seen once. In total, the top ten clones hold about 12% of the sample.

CDR1 and CDR2, per the germline V gene (reference sequence), are MNHNY and SVGAGI. The CDR3 runs 13 residues from the cysteine to the phenylalanine. The DNA shown is the 39-base CDR3, in frame from base 1. The V end gives up 2 bases and the J end 9 bases, leaving 1 base in the junction not matched to a gene. This clonotype was obtained from a human donor in good health. The rearrangement combines TRBV6-6 with TRBJ2-1; TRBD1 fits 10 bases in the junction. The specimen sequenced was non-Treg CD4+ T cells sorted from blood. What this sample's cell subset or site label stands for: FACS-sorted unstimulated CD4+ non-regulatory T cells. This receptor carries the CDR3 CASSYGQGGEQFF. The DNA sequence is given as TGTGCCAGCAGTTACGGACAGGGGGGTGAGCAGTTCTTC.